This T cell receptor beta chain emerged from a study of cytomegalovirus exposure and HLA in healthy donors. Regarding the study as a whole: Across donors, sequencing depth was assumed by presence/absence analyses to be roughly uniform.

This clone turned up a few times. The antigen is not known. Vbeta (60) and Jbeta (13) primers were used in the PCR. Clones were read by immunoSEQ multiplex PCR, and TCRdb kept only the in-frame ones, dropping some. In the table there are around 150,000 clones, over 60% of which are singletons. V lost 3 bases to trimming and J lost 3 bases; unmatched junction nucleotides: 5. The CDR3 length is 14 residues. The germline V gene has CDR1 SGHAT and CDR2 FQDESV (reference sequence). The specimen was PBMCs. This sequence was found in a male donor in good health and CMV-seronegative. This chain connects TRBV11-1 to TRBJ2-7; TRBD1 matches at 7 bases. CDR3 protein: CASSLGTEYYEQYF. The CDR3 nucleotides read TGTGCCAGCAGCTTGGGGACAGAGTACTACGAGCAGTACTTC.